This TCR beta chain was documented in a study of blood T cell repertoires in COVID-19. TCRdb's copy holds only in-frame clones and misses some; the assay was immunoSEQ multiplex PCR. The table records 300,000 to 450,000 clones, around 90% of them present only once. This clone was observed a few times. V lost 0 bases and J 5 bases, leaving 10 bases between the germline ends. This CDR3 comprises 14 residues. Germline V lookup: CDR1 LNHDA, CDR2 SQIVND (reference sequence). V usage is TRBV19 and J usage is TRBJ1-1; a weak D match, TRBD1 (5 bases). Material for sequencing was peripheral blood. This receptor was identified in a human donor in a cohort sampled during active COVID-19. This chain's CDR3 is CASSIDRVGTEAFF. The CDR3 nucleotides are TGTGCCAGTAGTATAGACAGGGTAGGGACTGAAGCTTTCTTT.